This T cell receptor beta chain came from a study of blood T cell repertoires in COVID-19. Study-level information: Sites in the United States, Italy and Spain provided acute and convalescent COVID-19 samples. Sample material is recorded as cDNA or gDNA derived from T cells, B-cell-depleted T cells, or PBMCs.

The CDR3 is 16 amino acids. Germline V CDR1 and CDR2: SGHVS, FQNEAQ. V dropped 5 bases and J dropped 6; count of bases not matched to a gene: 14. TCRdb keeps only in-frame clones here, not all; method: immunoSEQ multiplex PCR. The sample carries 95,000 to 150,000 clones, nearly 90% recorded once. The sequenced material came from peripheral blood. This TCR was recovered from an older woman with COVID-19, enrolled during active disease. This sequence joins TRBV7-8 and TRBJ1-2, with 8 bases identical to TRBD1. The CDR3 region has the DNA TGTGCCAGCAGCCCCCATGGACAGGGAAGGAGAAATGGCTACACCTTC. The encoded protein is CASSPHGQGRRNGYTF.